The 7 T cell receptor beta chains below all came from one sample that was sequenced in a study of OX40 agonist ivuxolimab in advanced cancers. This table comes from immunoSEQ multiplex PCR, and its TCRdb copy is limited to in-frame clones, with some not included. The table has roughly 49,000 clones, over 75% seen once. The material sequenced was CD4+ or CD8+ T cells sorted from blood, taken in a trial of the OX40 agonist ivuxolimab. The receptor set was obtained from an adult with an advanced solid tumor such as melanoma, head and neck, liver or kidney cancer.

The chain joins TRBV18 to TRBJ2-5; D is undetermined. CDR1 is KGHSH and CDR2 is LQKENI in the germline V gene. The V gene lost 8 bases and the J gene lost 2 bases, with 12 bases spanning the gap. This CDR3 contains 13 residues. Here the CDR3 DNA reads TGTGCCAGCCAGGTGACAAAACAAGAGACCCAGTACTTC. Protein sequence: CASQVTKQETQYF.

The V gene is TRBV7-2, the J gene TRBJ2-5, with TRBD2 as a possible D gene (5 bases). The CDR3 spans 17 residues. Trimming stripped 0 bases from V and 4 bases from J, with 18 bases between. CDR1 and CDR2 (germline): SGHTA, FQGNSA. CDR3: CASSLAVLRSRGETQYF. DNA for the CDR3: TGTGCCAGCAGCTTAGCGGTTTTGAGGTCCCGGGGAGAGACCCAGTACTTC.

This chain links TRBV19 with TRBJ1-2; the D is unclear. The CDR3 spans 16 residues. Per the germline V gene, CDR1 is LNHDA and CDR2 is SQIVND (reference sequence). V gave up 8 bases and J gave up 4 bases, with 23 bases separating them. In nucleotides, the CDR3 is TGTGCCAGTCCCTTGAAGACACCTCCTACGAGCTATGGCTACACCTTC. Its translation is CASPLKTPPTSYGYTF.

The rearrangement links TRBV5-1 to TRBJ2-5; 9 nucleotides agree with TRBD1. The CDR3 has 14 residues. Germline lookup yields CDR1 SGHRS and CDR2 YFSETQ. V dropped 6 bases and J dropped 3; count of bases not matched to a gene: 6. The DNA of the CDR3 is TGCGCCAGCACCATTGGACAGGGGAAAGAGACCCAGTACTTC. Translated: CASTIGQGKETQYF.

In its sample, this clone was seen once. The chain is built from TRBV7-2 and TRBJ2-3; D gene ambiguous. The V and J ends lost 8 bases and 0 bases respectively, with 12 bases between them. Germline V gives CDR1 SGHTA, CDR2 FQGNSA. The CDR3 extends over 14 amino acids. CDR3 sequence reads: CASSPGGSTDTQYF. The CDR3, as DNA: TGTGCCAGCTCCCCGGGTGGGAGCACAGATACGCAGTATTTT.

The chain carries TRBV6-6 and TRBJ1-1; no definite D call. The CDR3 has 14 amino acids. Per germline, CDR1 MNHNY and CDR2 SVGAGI (reference sequence). Trimming pared 1 base from V and 5 bases from J, leaving 11 bases between. The CDR3 sequence is CASSYWQLGTEAFF. The CDR3 DNA sequence: TGTGCCAGCAGTTACTGGCAGTTGGGGACTGAAGCTTTCTTT.

The chain links TRBV2 to TRBJ2-7; D may match TRBD1 or TRBD2 (7 bases each). V lost 6 bases and J lost 1, with 10 bases in between. CDR1 is SNHLY and CDR2 is FYNNEI in the germline V gene. The CDR3 is 13 residues long. The CDR3 sequence is CASSRGGSYEQYF. DNA for the CDR3: TGTGCCAGCAGCAGGGGGGGGTCCTACGAGCAGTACTTC. Combining the CDR3 with reference TRBV2 and TRBJ2-7 gives the whole variable domain EPEVTQTPSHQVTQMGQEVILRCVPISNHLYFYWYRQILGQKVEFLVSFYNNEISEKSEIFDDQFSVERPDGSNFTLKIRSTKLEDSAMYFCASSRGGSYEQYFGPGTRLTVT.